Reported below is one T cell receptor beta chain. Its target is unknown. The sample comes from a study of cytomegalovirus exposure and HLA in healthy donors. General study results and limits: Cytomegalovirus status, reportedly, was diagnosed with high specificity and sensitivity by the classifier.

The study ran its PCR with 60 Vbeta and 13 Jbeta primers. The method was immunoSEQ multiplex PCR; TCRdb's version includes in-frame clones alone and lacks a portion of them. The sample yields approximately 97,000 clones, around four fifths seen once. The germline gives CDR1 SEHNR, CDR2 FQNEAQ (reference sequence). Trimming pared 1 base from V and 3 bases from J, leaving 9 bases between. The CDR3 spans 14 residues. Unrecorded immune exposures were likely, despite nominal health at sampling. Sequencing was carried out using PBMCs. V gene TRBV7-9 combines with J gene TRBJ2-5; a possible D gene is TRBD1 (5 bases). The receptor was isolated from a middle-aged man in good health and CMV-seronegative. CDR3 protein: CASSLVMTEETQYF. The CDR3, as DNA: TGTGCCAGCAGCTTAGTTATGACAGAAGAGACCCAGTACTTC.